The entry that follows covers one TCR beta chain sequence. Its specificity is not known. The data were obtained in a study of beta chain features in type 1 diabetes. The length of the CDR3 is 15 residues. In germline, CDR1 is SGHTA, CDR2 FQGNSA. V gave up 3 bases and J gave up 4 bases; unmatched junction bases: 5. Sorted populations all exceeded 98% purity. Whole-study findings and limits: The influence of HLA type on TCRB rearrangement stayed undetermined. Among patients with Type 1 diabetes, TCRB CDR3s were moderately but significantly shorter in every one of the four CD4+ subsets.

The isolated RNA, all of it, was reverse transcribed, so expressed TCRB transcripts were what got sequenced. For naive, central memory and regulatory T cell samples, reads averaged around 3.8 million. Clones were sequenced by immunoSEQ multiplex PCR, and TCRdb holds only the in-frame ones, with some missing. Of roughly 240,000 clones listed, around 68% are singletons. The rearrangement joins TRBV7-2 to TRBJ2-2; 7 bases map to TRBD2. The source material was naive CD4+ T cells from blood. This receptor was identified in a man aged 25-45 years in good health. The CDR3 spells CASSFLQRGTGELFF. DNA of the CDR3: TGTGCCAGCAGCTTCTTGCAGCGGGGCACCGGGGAGCTGTTTTTT.